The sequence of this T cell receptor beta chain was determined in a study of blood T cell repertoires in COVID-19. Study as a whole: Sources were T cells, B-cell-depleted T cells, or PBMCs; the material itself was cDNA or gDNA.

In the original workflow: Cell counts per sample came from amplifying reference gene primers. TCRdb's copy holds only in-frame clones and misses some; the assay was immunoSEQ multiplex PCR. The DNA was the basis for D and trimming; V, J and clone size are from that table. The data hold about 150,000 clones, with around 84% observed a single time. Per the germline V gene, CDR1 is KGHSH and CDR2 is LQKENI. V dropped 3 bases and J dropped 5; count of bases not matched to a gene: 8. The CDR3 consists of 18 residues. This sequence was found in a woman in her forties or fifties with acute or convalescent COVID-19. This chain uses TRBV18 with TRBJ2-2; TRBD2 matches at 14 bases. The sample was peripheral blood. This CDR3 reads CASSPGTSGSSRTGELFF. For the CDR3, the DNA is TGTGCCAGCTCACCCGGGACTAGCGGGAGTTCAAGGACCGGGGAGCTGTTTTTT. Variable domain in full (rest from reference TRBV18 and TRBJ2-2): NAGVMQNPRHLVRRRGQEARLRCSPMKGHSHVYWYRQLPEEGLKFMVYLQKENIIDESGMPKERFSAEFPKEGPSILRIQQVVRGDSAAYFCASSPGTSGSSRTGELFFGEGSRLTVL.